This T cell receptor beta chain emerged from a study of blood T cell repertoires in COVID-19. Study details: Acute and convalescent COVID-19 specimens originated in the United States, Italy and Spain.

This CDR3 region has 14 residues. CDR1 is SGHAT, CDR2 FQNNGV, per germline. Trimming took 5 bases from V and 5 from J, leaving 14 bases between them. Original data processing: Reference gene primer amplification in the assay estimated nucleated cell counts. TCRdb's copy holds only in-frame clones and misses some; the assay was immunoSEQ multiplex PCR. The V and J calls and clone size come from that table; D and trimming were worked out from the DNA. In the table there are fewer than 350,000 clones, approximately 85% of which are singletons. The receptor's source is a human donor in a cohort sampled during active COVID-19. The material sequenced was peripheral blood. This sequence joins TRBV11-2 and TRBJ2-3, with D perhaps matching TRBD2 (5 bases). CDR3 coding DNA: TGTGCCAGCAGCCCCCCGCGGGCCAAAGATACGCAGTATTTT. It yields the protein CASSPPRAKDTQYF.